These 17 T cell receptor beta chains share one sample of origin, sequenced in a study of Ad26.COV2.S vaccination and SARS-CoV-2 variants. The treatment denotes: roughly 18 received Ad26.COV2.S at low or high dose, single or two shots; 5 received placebo; per-sample allocation not given. Day 63 after the first vaccine or placebo injection was the time point for sampling. Some clones are missing from TCRdb's copy, which holds only in-frame ones; the method was immunoSEQ multiplex PCR. The sample holds 440,000 or so clones, 90% seen once. Specimen: peripheral blood, collected in a trial of Ad26.COV2.S vaccine versus placebo. Source of these receptors: a person between 18 and 59 years old who received the Ad26.COV2.S COVID-19 vaccine or a placebo.

V and J are TRBV9 and TRBJ2-4; 7 bases fit TRBD1. The trim removed 3 bases at V and 0 bases at J, leaving 6 bases unmatched. Per the germline V gene, CDR1 is SGDLS and CDR2 is YYNGEE. The CDR3 runs to 16 residues. The CDR3 DNA sequence: TGTGCCAGCAGCGGCGGACAGGCACTAGCCAAAAACATTCAGTACTTC. Its translation is CASSGGQALAKNIQYF.

Here the CDR3 DNA reads TGTGCCAGCACTTCACCGGGACAGCTATCCACTAACTACGAGCAGTACTTC. This gives the protein CASTSPGQLSTNYEQYF. The gene calls are TRBV28 and TRBJ2-7, with 7 bases matching TRBD1. This CDR3 contains 17 residues. V shed 7 bases, J shed 3 bases, and the junction held 18 bases outside the gene matches. Germline loops: CDR1 MDHEN, CDR2 SYDVKM.

CDR3 region: CASSSGGDETQYF. The CDR3 DNA follows: TGTGCCAGCAGTTCAGGGGGCGACGAGACCCAGTACTTC. V usage is TRBV28 and J usage is TRBJ2-5; 8 bases agree with TRBD1. Per germline, CDR1 MDHEN and CDR2 SYDVKM. The V segment lost 4 bases and the J segment 5 bases; nucleotides outside the gene matches: 3. CDR3 length: 13 residues.

The chain is built from TRBV28 and TRBJ2-2; weak D call: TRBD1 (5 bases). The CDR3 is 14 residues long. Trimming pared 7 bases from V and 9 bases from J, leaving 18 bases between. Germline values: CDR1 MDHEN, CDR2 SYDVKM. The CDR3 sequence: CASTHPGIFRELFF. The CDR3 DNA is TGTGCCAGCACCCATCCAGGGATTTTCAGGGAGCTGTTTTTT.

This clone was counted once. This chain links TRBV7-2 with TRBJ2-3, with 10 nucleotides matching TRBD2. Germline CDR1 is SGHTA and CDR2 is FQGNSA. This CDR3 is built from 19 residues. The ends lost 6 bases at V and 4 bases at J; junction bases unmatched: 19. Here the CDR3 DNA reads TGTGCCAGCAGTTGGGCGATGTACGGACTAGCGGAAACGGCAGATACGCAGTATTTT. Translated: CASSWAMYGLAETADTQYF.

The V and J genes are TRBV5-4 and TRBJ2-1; 7 bases match TRBD1. The CDR3 has 13 amino acids. V gave up 7 bases and J gave up 4 bases; unmatched junction bases: 5. Per the germline V gene, CDR1 is SGHNT and CDR2 is YYREEE (reference sequence). The CDR3 sequence: CASSTGEYNEQFF. In DNA, the CDR3 is TGTGCCAGCTCTACAGGGGAATACAATGAGCAGTTCTTC.

The chain has TRBV12-3 or TRBV12-4 and TRBJ2-1; D not resolved. Deletions cut 6 bases from V and 8 bases from J, with 8 bases between. The CDR3 runs 11 residues. In nucleotides, the CDR3 is TGTGCCAGCAGCCTCAGGCATGAGCAGTTCTTC. This gives the protein CASSLRHEQFF.

V gene TRBV28 combines with J gene TRBJ2-3, with D perhaps TRBD1 (5 bases). Germline V lookup: CDR1 MDHEN, CDR2 SYDVKM. The CDR3 runs to 15 residues. With 7 bases removed from V and 4 bases from J, the gap between germline ends came to 18 bases. CDR3 in DNA: TGTGCCAGCACCCAGGGAACAGGCGCGGCAGATACGCAGTATTTT. Amino acids: CASTQGTGAADTQYF.

This clone was picked up a small number of times. The rearrangement links TRBV7-9 to TRBJ2-1, with no clear D. The germline V gene has CDR1 SEHNR and CDR2 FQNEAQ (reference sequence). Trimming pared 4 bases from V and 3 bases from J, leaving 7 bases between. The CDR3 is 13 residues long. The CDR3 reads CASSSLVYNEQFF. The CDR3 DNA reads as TGTGCCAGCAGCTCGTTAGTCTACAATGAGCAGTTCTTC.

V gene TRBV18 combines with J gene TRBJ2-1; TRBD2 might be the D (7 bases). Germline CDR1 and CDR2: KGHSH and LQKENI. The CDR3 is 15 amino acids. V was shortened by 2 bases and J by 5 bases, with 13 bases between the two germline ends. The CDR3 here is CASSPTRGGHNEQFF. In DNA form, the CDR3 reads TGTGCCAGCTCACCAACAAGGGGGGGCCACAATGAGCAGTTCTTC.

This chain joins TRBV9 and TRBJ1-2; TRBD1 agrees at 10 bases. The CDR3 loop spans 15 amino acids. Germline assignment: CDR1 SGDLS and CDR2 YYNGEE. Trimming removed 3 bases from V and 8 bases from J; junction bases left unmatched: 10. The CDR3 sequence is CASSGQGARTSGYTF. In DNA, the CDR3 is TGTGCCAGCAGCGGACAGGGGGCGCGGACTAGCGGCTACACCTTC.

The J gene is TRBJ1-2, the V gene TRBV9; tentatively, D is TRBD1 (6 bases). The ends were cut back, 4 bases at V and 5 bases at J, with 18 bases in the middle. Germline CDR1 and CDR2: SGDLS and YYNGEE. CDR3 length: 15 amino acids. Here the CDR3 DNA reads TGTGCCAGCAGCCTCTCGTCCCGGGACACGTATGGCTACACCTTC. Encoded protein: CASSLSSRDTYGYTF.

This chain joins TRBV6-2 or TRBV6-3 and TRBJ2-7; no definite D call. This CDR3 is 14 amino acids long. CDR1 is MNHEY and CDR2 is SVGEGT in the germline V gene. With 0 bases removed from V and 3 bases from J, the gap between germline ends came to 9 bases. The CDR3 coding sequence is TGTGCCAGCAGTTACTCTTGGACCCACTACGAGCAGTACTTC. This codes for CASSYSWTHYEQYF.

This chain uses TRBV7-2 with TRBJ2-3; tentatively, D is TRBD1 (6 bases). Germline CDR1 reads SGHTA; CDR2 reads FQGNSA. Trimming left V 5 bases short and J 0 bases short, with 9 bases between. This CDR3 has 14 residues. CDR3 DNA: TGTGCCAGCAGCACACAGGGTAGCACAGATACGCAGTATTTT. This gives the protein CASSTQGSTDTQYF.

As for this clone: The same CDR3 can be traced to other DNA sequences in this sample. This chain connects TRBV28 to TRBJ1-4, with D perhaps matching TRBD1 (5 bases). V was pared by 3 bases and J by 7 bases, with 6 bases between. The germline gives CDR1 MDHEN, CDR2 SYDVKM. The CDR3 spans 12 residues. CDR3 in amino acids: CASSLGGEKLFF. The CDR3 DNA is TGTGCCAGCAGTTTGGGGGGTGAAAAACTGTTTTTT.

The chain couples TRBV28 to TRBJ2-7; 8 nucleotides match TRBD2. There are 18 residues in the CDR3. The V gene's germline CDR1 is MDHEN and CDR2 SYDVKM. V lost 4 bases, J lost 0 bases, and 14 bases stayed unmatched. The CDR3 nucleotides read TGTGCCAGCAGTTCCCCTCCAGGCGGAGCGGGAGCCTCCTACGAGCAGTACTTC. It codes for CASSSPPGGAGASYEQYF. The whole variable domain, remainder taken from reference TRBV28 and TRBJ2-7, is DVKVTQSSRYLVKRTGEKVFLECVQDMDHENMFWYRQDPGLGLRLIYFSYDVKMKEKGDIPEGYSVSREKKERFSLILESASTNQTSMYLCASSSPPGGAGASYEQYFGPGTRLTVT.

This chain joins TRBV19 and TRBJ1-1; 10 positions agree with TRBD1. The CDR3 totals 17 residues. V trimming: 3 bases; J trimming: 1 base; junction bases outside the gene matches: 8. Germline V lookup: CDR1 LNHDA, CDR2 SQIVND (reference sequence). The CDR3 is CASSIPPGQGTNTEAFF. As DNA, the CDR3 is TGTGCCAGTAGTATCCCCCCGGGACAGGGGACGAACACTGAAGCTTTCTTT.